This T cell receptor beta chain was recorded in a study of Ad26.COV2.S vaccination and SARS-CoV-2 variants. Study-level points and caveats: Total T cell responses were possibly underestimated by TCR breadth and depth analyses.

A word on this clone: Its antigen is undetermined.

This sample's treatment: 19 received Ad26.COV2.S at low or high dose, single or two shots; several received placebo; per-sample allocation not given. Samples analyzed were those drawn on day 63 after the first vaccine or placebo injection. Trimming at V came to 2 bases and at J to 8 bases, leaving 10 bases not matched to a gene. Germline V gene lookup returns CDR1 MNHEY and CDR2 SVGAGI. This CDR3 region has 16 residues. Profiling relied on immunoSEQ multiplex PCR, and the TCRdb table lists in-frame clones only, not all of them. Of about 680,000 clones detected, around 92% appear once; the ten largest clones hold about 1.5%.

This clonotype originated in a person between 18 and 60 years old who received the Ad26.COV2.S COVID-19 vaccine or a placebo. Sequences were derived from peripheral blood, sampled in a trial of Ad26.COV2.S vaccine versus placebo. V is TRBV6-5 and J is TRBJ1-2; TRBD1 matches at 11 bases. In nucleotides, the CDR3 is TGTGCCAGCAGTTACAGGACAGGGGGCTACCCCATCGGCTACACCTTC. Translation gives CASSYRTGGYPIGYTF.